The sequence of this T cell receptor beta chain was determined in a study of T cells in severe cutaneous drug reactions (dated by TCRdb to the late 2010s). General notes on the study: Between about 2010 and 2018, patients were recruited from Taiwan, Thailand and a European registry network. Enrollment was limited to patients whose SJS/TEN or DRESS diagnosis was probable or definite according to RegiSCAR criteria. The Naranjo algorithm and the ALDEN drug causality algorithm were used to assign the culprit drug. Blister fluids/cells, PBMC and other biological samples were taken from patients in the acute stage or the recovery stage. The study paired bulk TCR sequencing with single-cell sequencing, quantitative PCR validation, functional assays and transgenic mouse experiments. To build the libraries, iRepertoire multiplex PCR was used, and the authors pointed to a comparison in which iRepertoire and 5' RACE methods, with or without UMI, captured abundant clonotypes similarly.

The CDR3 sequence holds 13 residues, the cysteine and phenylalanine included. No nucleotide data were recorded. CDR1 SNHLY and CDR2 FYNNEI are derived from the germline V gene. The donors whose samples were sequenced had carbamazepine-induced Stevens-Johnson syndrome or toxic epidermal necrolysis (CBZ-SJS/TEN). To search for drug-specific clonotypes, the T cell receptor repertoires of patients with drug-induced severe cutaneous adverse reactions were profiled by next-generation sequencing. The RNA source was either peripheral blood mononuclear cells or blister cells from skin lesions. For both bulk and single-cell sequencing, libraries were prepared with the iRepertoire multiplex PCR system and TCR subtype-specific primers. Multiplex PCR with primers targeting V, D and J gene regions was used to generate bulk TCR beta libraries. Each sample contributed roughly 90-500 ng of RNA as input for preparing the bulk TCR library. Bulk TCR beta amplicons were sequenced on an Illumina MiSeq. The study's own analysis went as follows. Sample misassignments and low-quality sequencing reads were filtered out during quality control steps. The CDR3 was defined as the amino acids lying between the Y[YFLI]C motif of the V gene and the [FW]GXGT motif of the J segment. CDR3 clonotypes and TRBV and TRBJ gene assignments were based on the IMGT database. TRBV expression in each sample was normalized to the mean expression of the same gene in PBMC from about 45 healthy donors. TCRdb reprocessed the reads and assigns one entry to each CDR3 protein sequence, leaving out DNA. It is TCRdb's table, rather than the study itself, that gives the V and J calls and clone size. This sample's listing comprises about 2,700 distinct CDR3 sequences. The leading ten clones occupy roughly 56% of the sample.

On the study overall, not on this receptor specifically: The authors noted that whether the public TCR generalizes to SJS/TEN caused by other drugs still needs further study. CBZ-SJS/TEN patients showed strongly increased TRBV12-4 usage, with averages of approximately 32% in blister cells and about 5% in PBMC. A public TCRbeta CDR3, present at a mean of 13.57% in all seven CBZ-SJS/TEN blister samples, was undetectable or scarce in PBMC from tolerant controls and healthy donors.

On this clonotype itself: Which antigen it targets is not known.

The sequenced sample was cells from a skin blister. In the paper's terms, the cell subset or site label means: unsorted cells from skin lesion blisters. This TCR was sampled from a human donor with toxic epidermal necrolysis, a severe cutaneous drug reaction. The receptor chain draws on TRBV2 and TRBJ2-5; TCRdb names TRBD2, which stays unverified in the absence of DNA. CDR3 protein: CASSERGGETQYF.